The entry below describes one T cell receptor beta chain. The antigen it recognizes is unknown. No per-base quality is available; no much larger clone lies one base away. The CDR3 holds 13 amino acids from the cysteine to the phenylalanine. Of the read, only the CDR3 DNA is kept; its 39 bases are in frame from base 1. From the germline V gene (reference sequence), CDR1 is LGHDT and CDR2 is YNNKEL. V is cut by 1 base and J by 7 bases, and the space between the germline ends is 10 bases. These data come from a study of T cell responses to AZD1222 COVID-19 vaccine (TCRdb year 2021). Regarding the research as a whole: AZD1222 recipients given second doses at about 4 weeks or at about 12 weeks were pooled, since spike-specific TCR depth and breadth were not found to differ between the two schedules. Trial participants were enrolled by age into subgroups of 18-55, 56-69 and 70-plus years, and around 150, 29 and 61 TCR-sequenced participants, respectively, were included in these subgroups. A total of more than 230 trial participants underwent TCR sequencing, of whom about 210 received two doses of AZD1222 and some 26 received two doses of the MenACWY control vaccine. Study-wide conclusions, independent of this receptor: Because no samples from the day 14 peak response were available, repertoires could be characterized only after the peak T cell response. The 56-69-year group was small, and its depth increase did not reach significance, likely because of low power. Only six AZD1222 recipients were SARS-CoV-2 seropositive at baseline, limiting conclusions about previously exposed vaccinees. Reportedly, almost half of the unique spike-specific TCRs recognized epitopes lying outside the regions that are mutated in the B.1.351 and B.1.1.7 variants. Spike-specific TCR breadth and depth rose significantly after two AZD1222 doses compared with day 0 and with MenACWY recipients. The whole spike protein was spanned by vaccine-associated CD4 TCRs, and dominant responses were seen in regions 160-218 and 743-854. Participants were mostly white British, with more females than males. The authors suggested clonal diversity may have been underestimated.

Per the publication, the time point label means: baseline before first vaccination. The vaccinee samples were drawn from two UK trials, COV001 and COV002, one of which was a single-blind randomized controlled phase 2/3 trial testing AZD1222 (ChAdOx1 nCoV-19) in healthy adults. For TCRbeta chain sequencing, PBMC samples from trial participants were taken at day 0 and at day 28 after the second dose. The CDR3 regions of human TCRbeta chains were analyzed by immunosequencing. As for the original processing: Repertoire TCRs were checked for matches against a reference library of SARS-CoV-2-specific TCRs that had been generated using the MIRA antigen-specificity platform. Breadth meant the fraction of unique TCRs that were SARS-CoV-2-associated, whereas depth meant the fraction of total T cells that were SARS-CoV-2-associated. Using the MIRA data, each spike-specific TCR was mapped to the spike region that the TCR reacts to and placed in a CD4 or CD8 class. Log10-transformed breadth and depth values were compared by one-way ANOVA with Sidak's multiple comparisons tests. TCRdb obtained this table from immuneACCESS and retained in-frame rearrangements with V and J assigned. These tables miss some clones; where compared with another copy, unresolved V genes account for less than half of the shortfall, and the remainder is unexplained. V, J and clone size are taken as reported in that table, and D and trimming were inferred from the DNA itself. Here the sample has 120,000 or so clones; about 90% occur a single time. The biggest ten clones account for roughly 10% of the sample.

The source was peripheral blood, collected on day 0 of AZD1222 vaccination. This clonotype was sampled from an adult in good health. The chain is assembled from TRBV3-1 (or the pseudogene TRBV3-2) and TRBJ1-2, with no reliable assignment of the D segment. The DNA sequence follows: TGTGCCAGCAGCCAAGTATTACGGGGTGGCTACACCTTC. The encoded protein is CASSQVLRGGYTF.